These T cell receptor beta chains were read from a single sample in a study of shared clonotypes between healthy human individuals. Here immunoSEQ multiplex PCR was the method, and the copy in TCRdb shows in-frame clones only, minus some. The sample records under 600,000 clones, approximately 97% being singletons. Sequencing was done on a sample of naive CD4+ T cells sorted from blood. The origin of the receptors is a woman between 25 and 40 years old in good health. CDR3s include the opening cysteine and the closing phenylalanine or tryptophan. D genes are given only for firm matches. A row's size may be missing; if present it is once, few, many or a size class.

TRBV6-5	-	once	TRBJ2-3	TGTGCCAGCAGTTACTCCGGGGCGAAGGCAGATACGCAGTATTTT	CASSYSGAKADTQYF
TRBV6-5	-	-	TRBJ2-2	TGTGCCAGCATCGTAAAACAGGGAACCGGGGAGCTGTTTTTT	CASIVKQGTGELFF
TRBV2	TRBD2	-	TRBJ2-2	TGTGCCAGCACTGGGCTAGCGGCGAACACCGGGGAGCTGTTTTTT	CASTGLAANTGELFF
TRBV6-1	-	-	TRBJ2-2	TGTGCCAGCAGTGAACGGGCTAGGAACGGGGAGCTGTTTTTT	CASSERARNGELFF
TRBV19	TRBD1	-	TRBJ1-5	TGTGCCAGTAATACCGGGACAGGGAGATATTTGCCCCAGCATTTT	CASNTGTGRYLPQHF
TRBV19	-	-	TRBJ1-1	TGTGCCAGTAGTATAGATCTACGAGGGCTCGGCACTGAAGCTTTCTTT	CASSIDLRGLGTEAFF
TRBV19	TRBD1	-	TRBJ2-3	TGTGCCAGTAGTCAGGGACAGGACACAGATACGCAGTATTTT	CASSQGQDTDTQYF
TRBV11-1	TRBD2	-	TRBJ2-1	TGTGCCAGCAGCGGAGATGGACTAGCGGGAGGGGGAGGTGAGCAGTTCTTC	CASSGDGLAGGGGEQFF
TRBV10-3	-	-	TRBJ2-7	TGTGCCATCAGTGAGTCGACCCTCCGTCGGGTCGAGCAGTACTTC	CAISESTLRRVEQYF
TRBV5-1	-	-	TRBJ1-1	TGCGCCAGCAGCTTCAACGCTGAAGCTTTCTTT	CASSFNAEAFF
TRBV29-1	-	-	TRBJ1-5	TGCAGCGTTGGGGCGGCTGAAGGTCAGCCCCAGCATTTT	CSVGAAEGQPQHF
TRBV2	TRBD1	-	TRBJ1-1	TGTGCCAGCAGTTTGAAGACAGGGTTTGTAGCTTTCTTT	CASSLKTGFVAFF
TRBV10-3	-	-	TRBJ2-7	TGTGCCATCAGTGAGTCGAAACCTGGGACCTACGAGCAGTACTTC	CAISESKPGTYEQYF
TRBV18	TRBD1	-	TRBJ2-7	TGTGCCAGCTCACCGGGACAGGGGGACGAGCAGTACTTC	CASSPGQGDEQYF
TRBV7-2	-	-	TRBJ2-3	TGTGCCAGCAGCTTTCCCGGGATCACAGATACGCAGTATTTT	CASSFPGITDTQYF
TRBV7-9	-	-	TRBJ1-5	TGTGCCAGCAGCTTGGGAGGTTTGGGCAATCAGCCCCAGCATTTT	CASSLGGLGNQPQHF
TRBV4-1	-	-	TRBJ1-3	TGCGCCAGCAGCCAAGTCGGAGGAAACACCATATATTTT	CASSQVGGNTIYF
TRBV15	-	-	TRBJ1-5	TGTGCCACCAGCAGAGATCGGCCTCAGCCCCAGCATTTT	CATSRDRPQPQHF
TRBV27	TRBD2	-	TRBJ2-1	TGTGCCAGCAGTTTCGGACTAGCGCCCAATGAGCAGTTCTTC	CASSFGLAPNEQFF
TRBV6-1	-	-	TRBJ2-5	TGTGCCAGCAGTAAAAACCCGACAGTCCAAGAGACCCAGTACTTC	CASSKNPTVQETQYF
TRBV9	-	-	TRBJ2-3	TGTGCCAGCAGCGTAGGCAGCGGCCCAAGCACAGATACGCAGTATTTT	CASSVGSGPSTDTQYF
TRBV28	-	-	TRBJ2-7	TGTGCCAGCAGTAAGTATAGCTCCCGGAAGACCTACGAGCAGTACTTC	CASSKYSSRKTYEQYF
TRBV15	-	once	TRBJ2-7	TGTGCCACCAGCAGAGAAGTGGGAGTCTACGAGCAGTACTTC	CATSREVGVYEQYF